This TCR beta chain was retrieved from a study of OX40 agonist ivuxolimab in advanced cancers. About the research overall: Ivuxolimab, an antibody that agonizes OX40 (CD134), was administered to the patients. Earlier anti-PD-1, anti-PD-L1 or anti-CTLA-4 therapy was permitted; over 35% had received some.

The CDR3 has 16 residues. The V segment lost 0 bases and the J segment 3 bases; nucleotides outside the gene matches: 6. Per the germline V gene, CDR1 is SGHAT and CDR2 is FQNNGV. Method: immunoSEQ multiplex PCR; TCRdb's copy keeps in-frame clones and lacks some. The data contain about 33,000 clones, roughly 89% of them singletons. The sample was CD4+ or CD8+ T cells sorted from blood, taken in a trial of the OX40 agonist ivuxolimab. The TCR comes from an adult with an advanced solid tumor such as melanoma, head and neck, liver or kidney cancer. This chain connects TRBV11-2 to TRBJ2-3; TRBD1 matches 7 bases. The chain's CDR3 is CASSLDRAGGTDTQYF. CDR3 DNA sequence: TGTGCCAGCAGCTTAGATCGCGCAGGGGGAACAGATACGCAGTATTTT.